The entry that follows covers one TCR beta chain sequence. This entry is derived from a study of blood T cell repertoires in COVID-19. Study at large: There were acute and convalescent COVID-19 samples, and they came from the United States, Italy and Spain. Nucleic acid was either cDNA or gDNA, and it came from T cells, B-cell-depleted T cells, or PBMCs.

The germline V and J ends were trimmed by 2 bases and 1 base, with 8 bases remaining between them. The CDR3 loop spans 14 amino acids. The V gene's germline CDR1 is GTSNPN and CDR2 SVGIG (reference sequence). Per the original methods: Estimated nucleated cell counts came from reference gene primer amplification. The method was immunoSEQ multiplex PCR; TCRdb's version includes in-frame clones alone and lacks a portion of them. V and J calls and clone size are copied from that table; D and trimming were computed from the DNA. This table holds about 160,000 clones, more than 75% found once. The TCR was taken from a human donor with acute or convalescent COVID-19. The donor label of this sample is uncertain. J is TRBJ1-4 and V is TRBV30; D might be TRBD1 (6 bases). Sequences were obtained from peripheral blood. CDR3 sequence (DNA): TGTGCCTGGAGTAGGGGACAAACTAATGAAAAACTGTTTTTT. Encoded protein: CAWSRGQTNEKLFF.